The sequence of this T cell receptor (beta chain) was determined in a study of glioma-infiltrating T cells. TCR alpha and beta CDR3 regions were amplified from RNA using iRepertoire nested multiplex PCR. One-step reverse transcription and amplification started from about 100-400 ng of tissue mRNA or PBMC total RNA. TCRdb analysed the multiplex PCR reads with MiXCR anew, one entry per CDR3 protein. The profile shows approximately 190,000 distinct CDR3 sequences, 30% to 40% of them singletons. The CDR3 extends over 16 amino acids. The V gene lost 4 bases and the J gene lost 1 base, with 16 bases spanning the gap. Germline-derived CDR1 and CDR2 are SGHTA and FQGNSA. Comment on this clonotype: This may come from a read error, since a much larger clone is one base off.

The TCR originated in a human donor with low-grade glioma or glioblastoma, undergoing nonglioma brain surgery, or in good health (not recorded which). The specimen sequenced was glioma tissue, nonneoplastic brain tissue, or PBMCs (not recorded which). The chain combines TRBV7-2 with TRBJ1-1; no definite D call. DNA for the CDR3: TGTGCCAGCAGCTATCACTTAACGGTACCGAACACTGAAGCTTTCTTT. The encoded protein is CASSYHLTVPNTEAFF. The full variable domain, its missing parts supplied by reference TRBV7-2 and TRBJ1-1, is GAGVSQSPSNKVTEKGKDVELRCDPISGHTALYWYRQSLGQGLEFLIYFQGNSAPDKSGLPSDRFSAERTGGSVSTLTIQRTQQEDSAVYLCASSYHLTVPNTEAFFGQGTRLTVV.